These 18 T cell receptor beta chains were sequenced from one sample in a study of cytomegalovirus exposure and HLA in healthy donors. The PCR was carried out with 60 Vbeta primers and 13 Jbeta primers. Data came from immunoSEQ multiplex PCR; TCRdb stores just in-frame clones and leaves some out. The sample includes 97,000 or so clones, 81% of them seen just once. Sequenced sample: PBMCs. These receptors were taken from a man aged 40-55 years in good health and CMV-seronegative.

With respect to this clone: Other DNA sequences in this specimen translate into the identical CDR3. This sequence joins TRBV15 and TRBJ1-2; D not resolved. V lost 9 bases and J lost 1, with 12 bases in between. There are 13 residues in the CDR3. Germline V gene sequence: CDR1 LNHNV, CDR2 YYDKDF (reference sequence). CDR3: CATSRPGNYGYTF. The CDR3 DNA sequence: TGTGCCACTAGCCGCCCAGGTAACTATGGCTACACCTTC.

The chain joins TRBV5-1 to TRBJ2-5; no definite D call. V was trimmed by 1 base and J by 1 base, leaving 11 bases between them. The CDR3 covers 15 residues. CDR1 SGHRS and CDR2 YFSETQ come from the germline V gene. The CDR3: CASSLTNNPQETQYF. The DNA for the CDR3 is TGCGCCAGCAGCTTGACGAACAACCCCCAAGAGACCCAGTACTTC.

The count of this clone is one. The chain links TRBV5-1 to TRBJ1-4, with 7 bases matching TRBD1. The V segment lost 4 bases and the J segment 7 bases; nucleotides outside the gene matches: 10. This CDR3 has 15 residues. Germline lookup yields CDR1 SGHRS and CDR2 YFSETQ. The CDR3 loop is CASSTGTVRTEKLFF. CDR3 bases: TGCGCCAGCAGCACCGGGACAGTTCGGACTGAAAAACTGTTTTTT.

The chain combines TRBV14 with TRBJ1-2, with D perhaps matching TRBD1 (6 bases). Germline V gene data show CDR1 as SGHDN and CDR2 as FVKESK. The V end lost 4 bases, the J end lost 2 bases, and 8 bases lay between the germline ends. This CDR3 is 13 amino acids long. CDR3: CASSRRGNYGYTF. CDR3 sequence (DNA): TGTGCCAGCAGCCGCAGGGGAAACTATGGCTACACCTTC.

The rearrangement uses TRBV2 and TRBJ2-2, with D maybe TRBD2 (6 bases). From germline, CDR1 is SNHLY and CDR2 FYNNEI. This CDR3 spans 14 amino acids. Trimming removed 8 bases from V and 4 bases from J, with 14 bases in between. CDR3 amino acids: CASQGTSITGELFF. Written as DNA, the CDR3 is TGTGCCAGCCAAGGGACTTCTATCACCGGGGAGCTGTTTTTT.

This rearrangement joins TRBV5-1 to TRBJ1-3, with D maybe TRBD1 (5 bases). CDR3 length: 13 residues. Trimming shortened V by 2 bases and J by 2 bases, and 5 bases separated the two germline ends. Per germline, CDR1 SGHRS and CDR2 YFSETQ. CDR3 loop: CASSFRAGNTIYF. CDR3 sequence (DNA): TGCGCCAGCAGCTTCAGGGCTGGAAACACCATATATTTT.

The V call is TRBV7-7, the J call TRBJ2-3, with a weak D call TRBD1 (6 bases). CDR3 length equals 15 residues. The V gene lost 2 bases and the J gene lost 5 bases, with 14 bases spanning the gap. Looked up from germline, CDR1 is SSHAT and CDR2 is FNYEAQ (reference sequence). In DNA form, the CDR3 reads TGTGCCAGCAGCTTATTTATGGGGGCCGGAGATACGCAGTATTTT. It specifies CASSLFMGAGDTQYF.

This clone was observed a single time. The CDR3 coding sequence is TGCGCCAGCAGCTTGGGGCAGGATAACACTGAAGCTTTCTTT. It specifies CASSLGQDNTEAFF. This chain connects TRBV5-1 to TRBJ1-1; D remains unclear. Trimming shortened V by 0 bases and J by 2 bases, and 8 bases separated the two germline ends. This CDR3 spans 14 amino acids. CDR1 is SGHRS, CDR2 YFSETQ, per germline.

The chain recombines TRBV25-1 with TRBJ1-6, with 7 bases identical to TRBD1. Germline-derived CDR1 and CDR2 are MGHDK and SYGVNS. J gave up 9 bases and V 3 bases, and 8 bases lay outside the gene matches. This CDR3 spans 15 amino acids. The CDR3 loop reads CASSDPRQGSSPLHF. The DNA of the CDR3 is TGTGCCAGCAGTGACCCGAGACAGGGTAGTTCACCCCTCCACTTT.

The chain employs TRBV13 and TRBJ2-5; tentatively, D is TRBD1 (5 bases). Germline lookup yields CDR1 PRHDT and CDR2 FYEKMQ (reference sequence). V shed 5 bases and J shed 3 bases, with 19 bases lying between them. This CDR3 is built from 16 residues. The CDR3 region has the DNA TGTGCCAGCAGCCCCCGGGCGGCAGGGTGGGAAGAGACCCAGTACTTC. Amino acid sequence: CASSPRAAGWEETQYF.

This chain connects TRBV9 to TRBJ2-1, with TRBD2 matching 8 bases. There are 16 residues in the CDR3. CDR1 is SGDLS, CDR2 YYNGEE, per germline. V shed 0 bases and J 3 bases; nucleotides not matched to a gene: 5. The CDR3 DNA is TGTGCCAGCAGCGTAGAGCGGCTAGCGGGCTACAATGAGCAGTTCTTC. Protein sequence: CASSVERLAGYNEQFF.

A remark on this clone: The junction departs from the called germline gene at one end, perhaps through a read error. The chain couples TRBV19 to TRBJ1-4; D gene ambiguous. CDR3 length: 11 amino acids. In germline, CDR1 is LNHDA, CDR2 SQIVND (reference sequence). CDR3 nucleotide sequence: TGTGCCAGTAGCTCCACAGACAAACGCCATTTT. Protein sequence: CASSSTDKRHF.

V gene TRBV25-1 combines with J gene TRBJ2-2; the D is unclear. The V end lost 5 bases, the J end lost 7 bases, and 11 bases lay between the germline ends. The CDR3 sequence is 13 residues long. Germline V gene data show CDR1 as MGHDK and CDR2 as SYGVNS. CDR3 residues: CASSQQVDGELFF. Written as DNA, the CDR3 is TGTGCCAGCAGTCAGCAGGTGGACGGGGAGCTGTTTTTT. The entire variable domain, with the rest obtained from reference TRBV25-1 and TRBJ2-2, is as follows: EADIYQTPRYLVIGTGKKITLECSQTMGHDKMYWYQQDPGMELHLIHYSYGVNSTEKGDLSSESTVSRIRTEHFPLTLESARPSHTSQYLCASSQQVDGELFFGEGSRLTVL.

This sequence joins TRBV5-4 and TRBJ2-7; maybe TRBD1 (5 bases). Germline V CDR1 and CDR2: SGHNT, YYREEE (reference sequence). Trimming removed 1 base from V and 3 bases from J, with 14 bases in between. The CDR3 extends over 15 amino acids. CDR3 nucleotides: TGTGCCAGCAGCTTGCGGGCAGGGCAGCTCTACGAGCAGTACTTC. Its protein product is CASSLRAGQLYEQYF.

This chain joins TRBV7-9 and TRBJ2-1; 9 bases agree with TRBD1. V gave up 2 bases and J gave up 7 bases; unmatched junction bases: 6. The CDR3 covers 15 residues. The germline gives CDR1 SEHNR, CDR2 FQNEAQ (reference sequence). The chain's CDR3 is CASSLPGTGLNEQFF. DNA of the CDR3: TGTGCCAGCAGCTTACCGGGGACAGGGCTAAATGAGCAGTTCTTC.

The rearrangement joins TRBV19 to TRBJ1-6; D is perhaps TRBD1 (6 bases). Germline V CDR1 and CDR2: LNHDA, SQIVND (reference sequence). The V end was cut by 1 base, the J end by 10 bases, with 14 bases between. This CDR3 is built from 15 residues. The CDR3 DNA reads TGTGCCAGTAGTATAGTAGCACAGGGTTACTCACCCCTCCACTTT. Protein sequence: CASSIVAQGYSPLHF.

The gene calls are TRBV5-1 and TRBJ2-2; 9 bases align to TRBD1. CDR1 is SGHRS, CDR2 YFSETQ, per germline. This CDR3 is built from 15 residues. The V and J ends lost 4 bases and 6 bases, in that order; junction bases with no gene match: 7. The CDR3 loop is CASSLDRGTAGELFF. For the CDR3, the DNA is TGCGCCAGCAGCCTGGACAGGGGTACGGCCGGGGAGCTGTTTTTT.

The chain uses TRBV30 and TRBJ1-2, with 8 bases identical to TRBD1. V lost 1 base to trimming and J lost 10 bases; unmatched junction nucleotides: 8. The CDR3 is 13 amino acids. Germline loops: CDR1 GTSNPN, CDR2 SVGIG (reference sequence). This CDR3 is CAWSAGQGKTYTF. The CDR3 DNA is TGTGCCTGGAGTGCAGGACAGGGAAAGACCTACACCTTC.